This T cell receptor beta chain originates from a study of yellow fever vaccine responses in identical twins. V shed 2 bases and J shed 1 base, with 11 bases lying between them. The length of the CDR3 is 15 residues. The germline gives CDR1 MDHEN, CDR2 SYDVKM. Study outcomes and limitations: After vaccination, twins' T cell response reportedly seemed partly convergent, partly personalized.

With respect to this clonotype: Antigen unknown.

TCRdb reanalysed the RT-PCR reads using MiXCR and keeps one entry per CDR3 protein. Of roughly 18,000 distinct CDR3 sequences in the sample, less than 70% were seen once. Sequences were derived from T cells from blood (PBMCs), unsorted or a sorted subset (not recorded which), sampled before or after yellow fever vaccination (not recorded which). The receptor was derived from a woman aged 18-30 years who received the yellow fever vaccine. The chain combines TRBV28 with TRBJ2-5; tentatively, D is TRBD2 (5 bases). The CDR3 region has the DNA TGTGCCAGCAGTTTAGGCTCTAGCCTCCAAGAGACCCAGTACTTC. It specifies CASSLGSSLQETQYF.